The 19 T cell receptor beta chains below were found in one sample sequenced in a study of blood T cell repertoires in COVID-19. The method was immunoSEQ multiplex PCR; TCRdb's version includes in-frame clones alone and lacks a portion of them. Seen here are 250,000 or so clones, more than 85% observed once, and the top ten hold roughly 8.6%. The sequenced sample was PBMCs or T cells enriched from blood (not recorded which). The receptor source for this set is a man between 35 and 55 years old who had recovered from COVID-19.

The rearrangement joins TRBV5-6 to TRBJ1-1, with 7 bases lining up with TRBD1. CDR1 SGHDT and CDR2 YYEEEE come from the germline V gene. V was clipped by 6 bases and J by 3 bases; unmatched bases: 11. CDR3 size: 15 residues. CDR3 residues: CASTLLSRGHTEAFF. CDR3 nucleotides: TGTGCCAGCACCCTCCTATCGAGGGGGCACACTGAAGCTTTCTTT.

CDR3 loop: CASSEVGQGSGTGELFF. The CDR3 region has the DNA TGTGCCAGCAGCGAAGTGGGCCAGGGGTCAGGCACCGGGGAGCTGTTTTTT. The chain uses TRBV7-2 and TRBJ2-2; possibly TRBD1 for D (6 bases). Germline values: CDR1 SGHTA, CDR2 FQGNSA. The CDR3 consists of 17 residues. V was clipped by 5 bases and J by 4 bases, with 20 bases between them.

The V call is TRBV30, the J call TRBJ1-3, with a weak D call TRBD1 (6 bases). The CDR3 sequence is 12 residues long. Germline V gene sequence: CDR1 GTSNPN, CDR2 SVGIG (reference sequence). Trimming took 4 bases from V and 2 from J, leaving 6 bases between them. CDR3 in amino acids: CAWNRAGNTIYF. In DNA, the CDR3 is TGTGCCTGGAACAGGGCTGGAAACACCATATATTTT.

The CDR3: CASSWSSGGDQPQHF. CDR3 DNA sequence: TGCGCCAGCAGCTGGTCGTCGGGAGGAGACCAGCCCCAGCATTTT. The chain combines TRBV5-1 with TRBJ1-5, with no clear D. Germline V gives CDR1 SGHRS, CDR2 YFSETQ. The CDR3 contains 15 residues. V dropped 3 bases and J dropped 7 bases, with 17 bases sitting between them.

This clone was recorded once. The gene calls are TRBV2 and TRBJ1-1; TRBD1 might be the D (6 bases). Germline V gene lookup returns CDR1 SNHLY and CDR2 FYNNEI. Between the trimmed V and J ends, which lost 10 bases and 1 base, there was a span of 16 bases. This CDR3 contains 14 residues. The CDR3 coding sequence is TGTGCCACCAATTTCCCGGGACAGAACACTGAAGCTTTCTTT. Amino acid sequence: CATNFPGQNTEAFF.

The gene calls are TRBV14 and TRBJ2-5; TRBD2 matches at 14 bases. Losses at the gene ends were 0 bases for V and 2 bases for J; bases not matched to a gene: 8. CDR3 length: 19 residues. Germline V gene data show CDR1 as SGHDN and CDR2 as FVKESK. The CDR3 nucleotides read TGTGCCAGCAGCCAAGAATCGGGACTAGCGGGAGCCTTACAAGAGACCCAGTACTTC. It codes for CASSQESGLAGALQETQYF. The complete variable domain, with remaining parts taken from reference TRBV14 and TRBJ2-5, reads EAGVTQFPSHSVIEKGQTVTLRCDPISGHDNLYWYRRVMGKEIKFLLHFVKESKQDESGMPNNRFLAERTGGTYSTLKVQPAELEDSGVYFCASSQESGLAGALQETQYFGPGTRLLVL.

The V gene is TRBV27, the J gene TRBJ1-3, with a possible D match to TRBD1 (5 bases). The V and J ends lost 6 bases and 10 bases respectively, with 19 bases between them. Germline CDR1 MNHEY, CDR2 SMNVEV (reference sequence). CDR3 length: 14 amino acids. The CDR3, as DNA: TGTGCCAGCAGACACGACCCGCTTGGGGGGACCATATATTTT. Translation: CASRHDPLGGTIYF.

As regards this clone: A read error may produce the germline difference seen at one junction end. This sequence joins TRBV9 and TRBJ1-2, with D hard to call. Per the germline V gene, CDR1 is SGDLS and CDR2 is YYNGEE. This CDR3 has 15 residues. The CDR3 loop reads CASSADEMGRASFAF. The DNA for the CDR3 is TGTGCCAGCAGCGCCGACGAGATGGGGAGGGCCTCGTTCGCCTTC.

This clone turned up a few times. This rearrangement joins TRBV11-2 to TRBJ2-1, with TRBD2 matching 7 bases. There are 14 residues in the CDR3. In germline, CDR1 is SGHAT, CDR2 FQNNGV. V shed 6 bases, J shed 4 bases, and the junction held 6 bases outside the gene matches. This CDR3 is CASRGWEGYNEQFF. The CDR3 DNA reads as TGTGCCAGCAGAGGGTGGGAGGGATACAATGAGCAGTTCTTC.

The gene calls are TRBV12-3 or TRBV12-4 and TRBJ1-1; 7 positions agree with TRBD1. The CDR3 sequence is 13 residues long. Trimming removed 4 bases from V and 2 bases from J; junction bases left unmatched: 1. CDR3 sequence reads: CASSWDRNTEAFF. In DNA, the CDR3 is TGTGCCAGCAGTTGGGACAGAAACACTGAAGCTTTCTTT.

V gene TRBV27 combines with J gene TRBJ2-5, with 8 bases lining up with TRBD2. V gave up 2 bases and J gave up 5 bases; unmatched junction bases: 7. Germline loops: CDR1 MNHEY, CDR2 SMNVEV (reference sequence). CDR3 length: 15 amino acids. CDR3 in amino acids: CASSLRSGRRETQYF. CDR3 nucleotide sequence: TGTGCCAGCAGTTTAAGGAGCGGGAGAAGGGAGACCCAGTACTTC.

This chain connects TRBV2 to TRBJ2-2; D is perhaps TRBD1 (5 bases). Germline V gene data show CDR1 as SNHLY and CDR2 as FYNNEI. The CDR3 sequence is 17 residues long. Deletions cut 1 base from V and 1 base from J, with 13 bases between. The CDR3 here is CASSEVLGVGNTGELFF. The CDR3 DNA sequence: TGTGCCAGCAGTGAAGTTCTAGGGGTGGGGAACACCGGGGAGCTGTTTTTT. Full variable domain (outside the CDR3, taken from reference TRBV2 and TRBJ2-2): EPEVTQTPSHQVTQMGQEVILRCVPISNHLYFYWYRQILGQKVEFLVSFYNNEISEKSEIFDDQFSVERPDGSNFTLKIRSTKLEDSAMYFCASSEVLGVGNTGELFFGEGSRLTVL.

The V gene is TRBV7-2, the J gene TRBJ2-3; a weak D match, TRBD1 (6 bases). V was clipped by 1 base and J by 6 bases, with 11 bases between them. This CDR3 is built from 14 residues. Germline V gene data show CDR1 as SGHTA and CDR2 as FQGNSA. CDR3 residues: CASSLGRTGDTQYF. In DNA, the CDR3 is TGTGCCAGCAGCTTAGGCCGAACAGGGGATACGCAGTATTTT. Combining the CDR3 with reference TRBV7-2 and TRBJ2-3 gives the whole variable domain GAGVSQSPSNKVTEKGKDVELRCDPISGHTALYWYRQSLGQGLEFLIYFQGNSAPDKSGLPSDRFSAERTGGSVSTLTIQRTQQEDSAVYLCASSLGRTGDTQYFGPGTRLTVL.

J is TRBJ2-1 and V is TRBV7-9, with 10 bases matching TRBD2. CDR1 is SEHNR, CDR2 FQNEAQ, per germline (reference sequence). J lost 5 bases, V lost 5 bases, and 3 bases had no gene match. The CDR3 spans 14 residues. The CDR3, as DNA: TGTGCCAGCAGCCTCACTAGCGGGAACAATGAGCAGTTCTTC. The encoded protein is CASSLTSGNNEQFF.

The rearrangement joins TRBV9 to TRBJ2-7; 9 bases line up with TRBD1. Trimming cost V 0 bases and J 6 bases; bases outside gene matches: 4. Germline lookup yields CDR1 SGDLS and CDR2 YYNGEE. The CDR3 has 14 amino acids. This CDR3 is CASSVGTGVVEQYF. The CDR3, as DNA: TGTGCCAGCAGCGTAGGGACAGGGGTCGTCGAGCAGTACTTC.

This chain uses TRBV7-9 with TRBJ1-1, with 7 bases identical to TRBD1. V dropped 6 bases and J dropped 5; count of bases not matched to a gene: 9. CDR3 length: 14 amino acids. Germline V gene data show CDR1 as SEHNR and CDR2 as FQNEAQ (reference sequence). The CDR3 DNA reads TGTGCCAGCAGGGCAGACAGGGAGAAAACTGAAGCTTTCTTT. It is translated as CASRADREKTEAFF.

J is TRBJ2-1 and V is TRBV4-1, with 7 positions matching TRBD2. V was pared by 0 bases and J by 10 bases, with 6 bases of the junction left unmatched. Germline V CDR1 and CDR2: MGHRA, YSYEKL. The CDR3 consists of 14 residues. DNA for the CDR3: TGCGCCAGCAGCCAAGATTTGGGGGGGAAGGAGCAGTTCTTC. Protein: CASSQDLGGKEQFF.

The V call is TRBV18, the J call TRBJ2-5, with 7 bases that match TRBD1. Germline CDR1 reads KGHSH; CDR2 reads LQKENI. V shed 6 bases and J 4 bases; nucleotides not matched to a gene: 8. This CDR3 comprises 14 residues. The CDR3 spells CASSLQQGRETQYF. As DNA, the CDR3 is TGTGCCAGCTCTCTGCAACAGGGGAGAGAGACCCAGTACTTC.

Worth noting for this clone: This same CDR3 is encoded by further DNA sequences in the sample. The V call is TRBV18, the J call TRBJ1-1; D gene uncertain. The ends were cut back, 3 bases at V and 0 bases at J, with 5 bases in the middle. The CDR3 totals 13 residues. CDR1 and CDR2 from the germline V gene are KGHSH and LQKENI. The CDR3 nucleotides read TGTGCCAGCTCACCGTCCGTGAACACTGAAGCTTTCTTT. The encoded protein is CASSPSVNTEAFF.